Presented here are 24 T cell receptor beta chains from one specimen sequenced in a study of shared clonotypes between healthy human individuals. Selected positively for CCR7 and CD45RO-negative, naive CD8 cells excluded terminally differentiated effector memory CD45RA+ cells. The repertoire was sequenced with immunoSEQ multiplex PCR; TCRdb's copy has only in-frame clones and lacks some. The top ten clones hold more than 0.085% of a sample with hundreds of thousands of clones, 90% to 97% of them seen once. The sequenced sample was naive CD8+ T cells sorted from blood. The receptors here all came from a woman aged 30 to 39 in good health.

The chain joins TRBV7-9 to TRBJ2-7; no clear D gene. Germline V gene sequence: CDR1 SEHNR, CDR2 FQNEAQ (reference sequence). The CDR3 totals 14 residues. V lost 4 bases to trimming and J lost 0 bases, with 10 bases between them. The CDR3 reads CASSSRYSSYEQYF. CDR3 sequence (DNA): TGTGCCAGCAGCTCCAGATATAGCTCCTACGAGCAGTACTTC.

V gene TRBV5-6 combines with J gene TRBJ2-5, with 8 bases aligning to TRBD2. CDR1 and CDR2 (germline): SGHDT, YYEEEE. The V and J ends lost 0 bases and 2 bases, in that order; junction bases with no gene match: 6. The CDR3 runs to 16 residues. CDR3 region: CASSLGLSGKQETQYF. Written as DNA, the CDR3 is TGTGCCAGCAGCTTGGGCCTTAGCGGGAAACAAGAGACCCAGTACTTC.

This chain links TRBV11-2 with TRBJ2-1; 8 bases are a match to TRBD2. The CDR3 has 15 residues. Germline V gives CDR1 SGHAT, CDR2 FQNNGV. Trimming at V came to 6 bases and at J to 2 bases, leaving 6 bases not matched to a gene. CDR3: CASRSGSGAYNEQFF. DNA of the CDR3: TGTGCCAGCAGATCGGGTAGCGGGGCCTACAATGAGCAGTTCTTC.

The sample holds one count of this clone. The chain has TRBV7-9 and TRBJ2-4; 7 positions agree with TRBD1. CDR1 SEHNR and CDR2 FQNEAQ come from the germline V gene (reference sequence). The CDR3 totals 15 residues. V was clipped by 4 bases and J by 4 bases; unmatched bases: 7. The CDR3 spells CASSSTGPTKNIQYF. The CDR3 DNA sequence: TGTGCCAGCAGCTCGACAGGGCCGACTAAAAACATTCAGTACTTC.

The V call is TRBV18, the J call TRBJ1-4; D might be TRBD1 (5 bases). The V gene lost 4 bases and the J gene lost 4 bases, with 10 bases spanning the gap. Per germline, CDR1 KGHSH and CDR2 LQKENI. The CDR3 runs to 14 residues. The CDR3 DNA sequence: TGTGCCAGCTCACTCAGGGCGGATAATGAAAAACTGTTTTTT. Translation gives CASSLRADNEKLFF.

The V call is TRBV27, the J call TRBJ1-1; D is uncertain. Between the trimmed V and J ends, which lost 6 bases and 6 bases, there was a span of 11 bases. The CDR3 is made up of 12 amino acids. Germline V CDR1 and CDR2: MNHEY, SMNVEV (reference sequence). In nucleotides, the CDR3 is TGTGCCAGCAGCGTGGACGGATCTGAAGCTTTCTTT. Its translation is CASSVDGSEAFF.

The rearrangement links TRBV4-1 to TRBJ2-7; 7 bases fit TRBD2. Germline CDR1 is MGHRA and CDR2 is YSYEKL. CDR3 length equals 15 residues. The V gene end was trimmed by 0 bases and the J gene end by 3 bases; junction bases not matched to a gene: 5. The CDR3 sequence is CASSQDTSVIYEQYF. CDR3 nucleotides: TGCGCCAGCAGCCAAGATACTAGCGTGATCTACGAGCAGTACTTC.

This rearrangement joins TRBV30 to TRBJ2-1; D may be TRBD1 (5 bases). Germline loops: CDR1 GTSNPN, CDR2 SVGIG (reference sequence). The CDR3 is 12 amino acids. Deletions cut 5 bases from V and 4 bases from J, with 9 bases between. CDR3 nucleotides: TGTGCCTGGGAAGACAGATACAATGAGCAGTTCTTC. Amino acids: CAWEDRYNEQFF.

This rearrangement joins TRBV21-1 to TRBJ2-6; the table names TRBD2, a call not compared with the DNA. TRBV21-1 is described as a pseudogene. The CDR3 has 18 amino acids. The DNA of the CDR3 is TGTGCCAGCAGCAAAATACTAGCGGGAGGAGGAGGGGCCAACGTCCTGACTTTC. It specifies CASSKILAGGGGANVLTF.

This rearrangement joins TRBV27 to TRBJ2-3, with TRBD2 matching 12 bases. V was clipped by 3 bases and J by 0 bases; unmatched bases: 10. The CDR3 is 19 residues long. CDR1 MNHEY and CDR2 SMNVEV come from the germline V gene (reference sequence). The CDR3 sequence is CASSFRLAGEKTSTDTQYF. The CDR3 DNA sequence: TGTGCCAGCAGTTTCCGACTAGCGGGGGAAAAGACTAGCACAGATACGCAGTATTTT.

The chain recombines TRBV27 with TRBJ1-1, with TRBD1 identical over 8 bases. J lost 6 bases, V lost 2 bases, and 5 bases had no gene match. CDR1 is MNHEY, CDR2 SMNVEV, per germline (reference sequence). The CDR3 runs 14 residues. CDR3 protein: CASSLIGQGSEAFF. CDR3 sequence (DNA): TGTGCCAGCAGTTTAATTGGACAGGGATCTGAAGCTTTCTTT.

The V and J genes are TRBV28 and TRBJ2-3; TRBD2 matches 7 bases. Trimming took 10 bases from V and 1 from J; bases not matched to a gene: 11. The CDR3 contains 15 residues. Germline CDR1 is MDHEN and CDR2 is SYDVKM. This CDR3 reads CATTEGGRRTDTQYF. In DNA form, the CDR3 reads TGTGCCACCACCGAGGGCGGGAGACGCACAGATACGCAGTATTTT.

V and J are TRBV11-2 and TRBJ1-4; D is unclear. The CDR3 is 17 residues long. Trimming pared 1 base from V and 0 bases from J, leaving 12 bases between. The germline V gene has CDR1 SGHAT and CDR2 FQNNGV. CDR3 coding DNA: TGTGCCAGCAGCTTAGGGGTTCGGGTTGCAACTAATGAAAAACTGTTTTTT. Protein sequence: CASSLGVRVATNEKLFF.

This clone was observed once. The V call is TRBV28, the J call TRBJ2-7; perhaps TRBD2 as D (6 bases). The length of the CDR3 is 12 residues. V dropped 6 bases and J dropped 6 bases, with 12 bases sitting between them. CDR1 is MDHEN and CDR2 is SYDVKM in the germline V gene. The CDR3 DNA reads TGTGCCAGCAGCCCCATCGGGGGCGAGCAGTACTTC. Its protein is CASSPIGGEQYF.

The gene calls are TRBV29-1 and TRBJ2-7, with no clear D. CDR3 size: 12 residues. Trimming pared 7 bases from V and 3 bases from J, leaving 13 bases between. Per germline, CDR1 SQVTM and CDR2 ANQGSEA. The CDR3 sequence: CSAGRLGYEQYF. CDR3 DNA sequence: TGCAGCGCAGGACGCCTGGGCTACGAGCAGTACTTC.

The chain employs TRBV27 and TRBJ1-2; a weak D match, TRBD1 (5 bases). The V end was cut by 8 bases, the J end by 0 bases, with 19 bases between. The CDR3 consists of 16 residues. CDR1 MNHEY and CDR2 SMNVEV come from the germline V gene (reference sequence). CDR3 DNA sequence: TGTGCCAGCGCCTACCTTAACAGGATAACTAACTATGGCTACACCTTC. It is translated as CASAYLNRITNYGYTF.

V usage is TRBV10-1 and J usage is TRBJ2-1; perhaps D is TRBD1 or TRBD2 (5 bases each). Per the germline V gene, CDR1 is WNHNN and CDR2 is SYGVQD (reference sequence). The CDR3 consists of 17 residues. The V gene lost 3 bases and the J gene lost 9 bases, with 24 bases spanning the gap. CDR3 loop: CASSDGSPGTGLTEQFF. The CDR3 DNA follows: TGCGCCAGCAGTGACGGATCACCGGGAACAGGTCTGACTGAGCAGTTCTTC.

V gene TRBV6-5 combines with J gene TRBJ1-4; no clear D. Germline loops: CDR1 MNHEY, CDR2 SVGAGI. Trimming left V 7 bases short and J 7 bases short, with 16 bases between. The CDR3 has 14 amino acids. The CDR3 spells CASKMTPEGEKLFF. The CDR3, as DNA: TGTGCCAGCAAAATGACTCCGGAGGGTGAAAAACTGTTTTTT.

J is TRBJ2-3 and V is TRBV10-3, with D unresolved. This CDR3 is 15 amino acids long. V lost 0 bases and J 2 bases, leaving 9 bases between the germline ends. Germline V gives CDR1 ENHRY, CDR2 SYGVKD. The CDR3 loop reads CAISESVRDTDTQYF. DNA for the CDR3: TGTGCCATCAGTGAGTCCGTTAGAGACACAGATACGCAGTATTTT.

With regard to this clone: In the same sample, other DNA sequences code for this CDR3. The genes are TRBV7-6 and TRBJ2-7, with 11 bases identical to TRBD2. CDR1 is SGHVS and CDR2 is FNYEAQ in the germline V gene. Germline trimming cut 1 base from V and 4 bases from J; bases unmatched to any gene: 3. The CDR3 spans 15 residues. This CDR3 reads CASSLGLAGGYEQYF. CDR3 bases: TGTGCCAGCAGCTTAGGGCTAGCGGGAGGATACGAGCAGTACTTC.

The rearrangement links TRBV28 to TRBJ1-5; TRBD1 might be the D (6 bases). Germline V gene lookup returns CDR1 MDHEN and CDR2 SYDVKM. The V and J ends lost 3 bases and 1 base respectively, with 16 bases between them. This CDR3 region has 17 residues. CDR3 sequence reads: CASSLVVPTGSNQPQHF. In DNA form, the CDR3 reads TGTGCCAGCAGTTTGGTGGTTCCCACAGGGAGCAATCAGCCCCAGCATTTT.

Concerning this clone: The sample contains more than one DNA sequence encoding this CDR3. The V gene is TRBV27, the J gene TRBJ1-5; perhaps TRBD1 as D (5 bases). The CDR3 sequence is 14 residues long. Trimming shortened V by 3 bases and J by 3 bases, and 9 bases separated the two germline ends. The germline gives CDR1 MNHEY, CDR2 SMNVEV (reference sequence). The CDR3 is CASSFSGSNQPQHF. CDR3 sequence (DNA): TGTGCCAGCAGTTTTTCAGGGTCCAATCAGCCCCAGCATTTT.

The V gene is TRBV19, the J gene TRBJ2-3; TRBD1 is a possible D gene (5 bases). The CDR3 is 15 amino acids. V was cut by 7 bases and J by 4 bases, with 18 bases left in between. From germline, CDR1 is LNHDA and CDR2 SQIVND (reference sequence). The CDR3 region is CASTPHQGFPDTQYF. Written as DNA, the CDR3 is TGTGCCAGTACCCCACACCAGGGATTTCCAGATACGCAGTATTTT.

The genes are TRBV28 and TRBJ1-2; no definite D call. Germline values: CDR1 MDHEN, CDR2 SYDVKM. V was pared by 7 bases and J by 7 bases, with 16 bases between. The CDR3 sequence is 13 residues long. Here the CDR3 DNA reads TGTGCCAGCATGGGCGGGTGGGGAGCTGGCTACACCTTC. This gives the protein CASMGGWGAGYTF.